This T cell receptor beta chain is drawn from a study of neoadjuvant anti-PD-1 for oral cavity cancer. Using immunoSEQ multiplex PCR, the repertoire was profiled, and TCRdb retains in-frame clones only, with some absent. The sample includes about 13,000 clones, over 55% seen only once; the top ten take 3% to 3.5%. The TCR comes from a person between 40 and 79 years old with oral cavity squamous cell carcinoma. The sample in question was PBMCs, obtained before nivolumab (anti-PD-1) treatment.

The CDR3 DNA follows: TGTGCCAGCACTGATGACAGCTCCTACGAGCAGTACTTC. This encodes CASTDDSSYEQYF. The chain uses TRBV7-9 and TRBJ2-7; D possibly corresponds to TRBD1 (5 bases). V lost 7 bases, J lost 0 bases, and 10 bases lay in between. The CDR3 runs to 13 residues. Germline V gives CDR1 SEHNR, CDR2 FQNEAQ (reference sequence).